This entry concerns a single T cell receptor beta chain. As handled by the study authors: Counts of nucleated cells, estimated from reference gene primer amplification, were obtained. Sequencing used immunoSEQ multiplex PCR; TCRdb keeps in-frame clones, though not all of them. The V and J calls and the clone size are those of that table, but D and trimming were determined from the DNA. The top ten clones hold about 7% of a sample with some 74,000 clones, approximately 89% of them seen once. This entry belongs to a study of blood T cell repertoires in COVID-19. Across the whole study: Samples taken during acute and convalescent COVID-19 were collected in the United States, Italy and Spain. Sources were T cells, B-cell-depleted T cells, or PBMCs; the material itself was cDNA or gDNA.

Germline assignment: CDR1 ENHRY and CDR2 SYGVKD. The CDR3 spans 15 residues. J was trimmed by 0 bases and V by 5 bases; bases with no gene match: 5. The clonotype originates from a woman of 80 years or more with acute or convalescent COVID-19. The genes are TRBV10-3 and TRBJ2-7; 9 bases line up with TRBD2. Source material: peripheral blood. DNA for the CDR3: TGTGCCATCAGTCGGTCTAGCGGGAACTCCTACGAGCAGTACTTC. Its protein product is CAISRSSGNSYEQYF.